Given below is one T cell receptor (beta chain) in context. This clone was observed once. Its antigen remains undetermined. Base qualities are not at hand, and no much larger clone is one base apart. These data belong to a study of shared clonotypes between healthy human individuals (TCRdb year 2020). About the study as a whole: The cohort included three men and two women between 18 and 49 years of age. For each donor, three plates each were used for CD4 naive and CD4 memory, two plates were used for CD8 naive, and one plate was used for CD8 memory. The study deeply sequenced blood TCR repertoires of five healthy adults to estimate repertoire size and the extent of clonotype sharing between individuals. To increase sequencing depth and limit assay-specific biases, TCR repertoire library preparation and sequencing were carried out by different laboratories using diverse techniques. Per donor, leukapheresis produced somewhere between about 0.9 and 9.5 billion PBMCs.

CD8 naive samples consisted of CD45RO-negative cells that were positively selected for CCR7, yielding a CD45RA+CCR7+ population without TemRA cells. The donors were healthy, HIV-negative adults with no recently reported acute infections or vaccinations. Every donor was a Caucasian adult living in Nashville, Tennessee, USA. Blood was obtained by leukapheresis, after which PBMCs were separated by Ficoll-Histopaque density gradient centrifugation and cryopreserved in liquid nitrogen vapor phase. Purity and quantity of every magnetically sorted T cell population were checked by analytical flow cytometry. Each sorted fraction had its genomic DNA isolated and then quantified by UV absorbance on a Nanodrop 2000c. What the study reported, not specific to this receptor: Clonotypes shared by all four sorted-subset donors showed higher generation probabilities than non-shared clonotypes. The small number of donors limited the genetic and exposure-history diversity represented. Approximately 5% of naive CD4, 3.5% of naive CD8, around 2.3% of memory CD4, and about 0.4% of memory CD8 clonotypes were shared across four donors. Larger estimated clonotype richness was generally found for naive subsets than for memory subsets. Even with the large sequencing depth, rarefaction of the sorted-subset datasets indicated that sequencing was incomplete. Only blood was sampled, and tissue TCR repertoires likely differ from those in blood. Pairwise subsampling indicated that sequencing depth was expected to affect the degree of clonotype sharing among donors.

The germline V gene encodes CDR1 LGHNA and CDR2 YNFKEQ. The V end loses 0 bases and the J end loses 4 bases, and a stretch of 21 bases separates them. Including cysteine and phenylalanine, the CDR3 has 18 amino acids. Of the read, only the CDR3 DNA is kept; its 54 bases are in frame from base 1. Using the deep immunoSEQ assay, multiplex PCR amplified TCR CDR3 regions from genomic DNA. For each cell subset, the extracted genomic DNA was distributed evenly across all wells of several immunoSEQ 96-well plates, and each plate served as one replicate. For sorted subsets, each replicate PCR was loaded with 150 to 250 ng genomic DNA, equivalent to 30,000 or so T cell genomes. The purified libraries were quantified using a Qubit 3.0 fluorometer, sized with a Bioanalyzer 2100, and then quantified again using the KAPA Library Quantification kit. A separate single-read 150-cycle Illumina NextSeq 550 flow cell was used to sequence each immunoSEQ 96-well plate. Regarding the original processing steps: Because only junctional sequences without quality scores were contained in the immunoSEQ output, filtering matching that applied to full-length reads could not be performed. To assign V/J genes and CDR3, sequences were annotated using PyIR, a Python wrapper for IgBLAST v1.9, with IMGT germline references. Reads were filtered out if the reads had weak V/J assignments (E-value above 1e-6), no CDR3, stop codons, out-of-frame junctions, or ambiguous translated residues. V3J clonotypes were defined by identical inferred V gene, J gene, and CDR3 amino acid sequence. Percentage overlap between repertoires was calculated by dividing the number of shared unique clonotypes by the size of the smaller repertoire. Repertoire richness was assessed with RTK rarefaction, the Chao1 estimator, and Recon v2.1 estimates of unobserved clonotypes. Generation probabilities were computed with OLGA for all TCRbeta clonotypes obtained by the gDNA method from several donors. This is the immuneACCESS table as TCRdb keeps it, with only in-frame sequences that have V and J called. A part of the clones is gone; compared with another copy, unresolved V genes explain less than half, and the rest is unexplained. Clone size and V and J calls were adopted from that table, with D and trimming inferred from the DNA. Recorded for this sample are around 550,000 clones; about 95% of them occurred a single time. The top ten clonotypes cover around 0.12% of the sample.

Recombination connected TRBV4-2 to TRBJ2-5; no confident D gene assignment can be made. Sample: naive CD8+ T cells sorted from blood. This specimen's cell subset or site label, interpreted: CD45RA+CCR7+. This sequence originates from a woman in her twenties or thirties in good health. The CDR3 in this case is CASSQDGASLGPLETQYF. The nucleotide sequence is TGTGCCAGCAGCCAAGATGGTGCCTCATTGGGCCCACTAGAGACCCAGTACTTC.